This is a list of T cell receptor beta chains from one sample in a study of tumor-infiltrating lymphocytes in oesophageal squamous cell carcinoma. TCRdb redid the calling of the PCR reads with MiXCR, one entry per CDR3 protein. The sample shows more than 15,000 distinct CDR3 sequences, approximately 39% of them seen only once. Source material: normal esophageal tissue next to the tumor. Receptor source: a female donor with esophageal squamous cell carcinoma. Both conserved end residues are trimmed from each CDR3. Fields, in order: V gene, CDR3 protein.

>TRBV7-2
ASSLEGTSGRFYNEQY
>TRBV28
ASITPGGTDTQY
>TRBV7-2
ASSPSVGGGYTQY
>TRBV7-2
ASSLNRGGDEQF
>TRBV7-3
ASSPGATSGTGELF
>TRBV7-2
ASSLAPSTGQY
>TRBV11-2
ASSRRGSGGYNEQF
>TRBV5-4
ASSWGGGGPDEQF
>TRBV5-3
ASSSTGTNLHTQY
>TRBV7-8
ASSSRDRGDYNEQF
>TRBV28
ASRGSPSREQY
>TRBV7-6
ASSLLAGITQETQY
>TRBV28
ASRPGLNNSPLH
>TRBV12-3/TRBV12-4
ASRQGLAGGYEQY
>TRBV5-6
ASSLDAGTGNNEQF
>TRBV7-6
ASSSQQGAYEQY
>TRBV11-1
ASSAVGSYNEQF
>TRBV7-2
ASSLAETQY
>TRBV6-6
ASSYSGGSYNEQF
>TRBV7-2
ASSLRDRLMSSTDTQY
>TRBV5-4
ASSLAAGASYNEQY
>TRBV12-3/TRBV12-4
ASSRYTGELF
>TRBV28
ASSLSPMGGDGYT
>TRBV7-3
ASSLNAQGSQETQY
>TRBV6-2/TRBV6-3
ASSYSSRDVSYEQF
>TRBV28
ASSPNLSYSPPLH
>TRBV7-2
ASSLDGTGVAYGYT
>TRBV6-6
ASNRDSTDTQY
>TRBV7-2
ASSRQGDTGELF
>TRBV6-1
ASSPGTSIRNEQY
>TRBV6-1
ASSDLLDSPTNEKLF
>TRBV7-6
ASSLGGGEGRFEGQETQY
>TRBV7-3
ASSLGGGKNIQY
>TRBV7-3
ASSLSSGGNEQF
>TRBV5-1
ASSLVQGLYGYT
>TRBV12-3/TRBV12-4
ASTRTSGGYEQY
>TRBV6-6
ASRPRVPEQY
>TRBV6-1
ASNSGQGKAF
>TRBV7-8
ASSFSGPAYEQY
>TRBV25-1
ASSEGTSGAEKLF
>TRBV7-2
ASSNPRTAGQETQY
>TRBV5-1
ASSLSGLENYGYT
>TRBV6-1
ASSITYGADTQY
>TRBV5-4
ASSLAGTGGHTDTQY
>TRBV12-3/TRBV12-4
ASTFGGGTNEKLF
>TRBV7-9
ASSTFDTMNTEAF